Listed below are T cell receptor beta chains from one sample, sequenced in a study of cytomegalovirus exposure and HLA in healthy donors. This table comes from immunoSEQ multiplex PCR, and its TCRdb copy is limited to in-frame clones, with some not included. The repertoire holds roughly 180,000 clones, with around four fifths as singletons. The specimen sequenced was PBMCs. The source of these receptors is a man younger than 45 in good health and CMV-seronegative. CDR3s include the opening cysteine and the closing phenylalanine or tryptophan. Each record gives: clone size, D gene, V gene, J gene, CDR3 protein, CDR3 DNA. The D gene is left open where the match is weak. Some rows have no size entry. The others give once, few or many, or a class for an expanded clone.

abundance: .; d_gene: .; v_gene: TRBV7-2; j_gene: TRBJ2-1; CDR3aa: CASSPKEGQFF; CDR3nt: TGTGCCAGCAGCCCAAAGGAGGGGCAGTTCTTC
abundance: .; d_gene: .; v_gene: TRBV11-3; j_gene: TRBJ2-7; CDR3aa: CASSPREGYEQYF; CDR3nt: TGTGCCAGCAGCCCACGAGAGGGCTACGAGCAGTACTTC
abundance: .; d_gene: .; v_gene: TRBV19; j_gene: TRBJ1-1; CDR3aa: CASRDLGAWATEAFF; CDR3nt: TGTGCCAGTAGGGACTTGGGGGCCTGGGCCACTGAAGCTTTCTTT
abundance: once; d_gene: .; v_gene: TRBV14; j_gene: TRBJ1-3; CDR3aa: CASSLNRVPIYF; CDR3nt: TGTGCCAGCAGCCTTAACAGGGTCCCCATATATTTT
abundance: .; d_gene: .; v_gene: TRBV30; j_gene: TRBJ1-3; CDR3aa: CAWTSSGNTIYF; CDR3nt: TGTGCCTGGACATCCTCTGGAAACACCATATATTTT
abundance: .; d_gene: .; v_gene: TRBV21-1; j_gene: TRBJ1-5; CDR3aa: CASSKEGGGQPQHF; CDR3nt: TGTGCCAGCAGCAAAGAAGGGGGCGGTCAGCCCCAGCATTTT
abundance: .; d_gene: .; v_gene: TRBV10-3; j_gene: TRBJ2-1; CDR3aa: CAISEGGWEQFF; CDR3nt: TGTGCCATCAGTGAGGGCGGATGGGAGCAGTTCTTC
abundance: .; d_gene: .; v_gene: TRBV7-9; j_gene: TRBJ1-4; CDR3aa: CASSLGGLRGKLFF; CDR3nt: TGTGCCAGCAGCTTAGGGGGTCTACGGGGGAAACTGTTTTTT
abundance: .; d_gene: .; v_gene: TRBV2; j_gene: TRBJ1-5; CDR3aa: CASQGLWNQPQHF; CDR3nt: TGTGCCAGCCAGGGGTTATGGAATCAGCCCCAGCATTTT
abundance: .; d_gene: TRBD1; v_gene: TRBV4-3; j_gene: TRBJ2-7; CDR3aa: CASSQVWDSEFYEQYF; CDR3nt: TGCGCCAGCAGCCAAGTATGGGACAGCGAGTTTTACGAGCAGTACTTC
abundance: .; d_gene: .; v_gene: TRBV13; j_gene: TRBJ2-7; CDR3aa: CASSLGSRAHEQYF; CDR3nt: TGTGCCAGCAGCTTAGGCAGCAGGGCCCACGAGCAGTACTTC
abundance: few; d_gene: .; v_gene: TRBV5-4; j_gene: TRBJ1-4; CDR3aa: CASSLDSEKLFF; CDR3nt: TGTGCCAGCAGCTTGGACAGTGAAAAACTGTTTTTT
abundance: .; d_gene: .; v_gene: TRBV7-9; j_gene: TRBJ2-4; CDR3aa: CASSLTAGAKNIQYF; CDR3nt: TGTGCCAGCAGCTTAACGGCAGGGGCCAAAAACATTCAGTACTTC
abundance: .; d_gene: TRBD2; v_gene: TRBV29-1; j_gene: TRBJ2-3; CDR3aa: CSVELGGTDTQYF; CDR3nt: TGCAGCGTTGAGCTGGGGGGGACAGATACGCAGTATTTT
abundance: .; d_gene: .; v_gene: TRBV30; j_gene: TRBJ1-2; CDR3aa: CAQQGGNYGYTF; CDR3nt: TGTGCCCAACAGGGTGGGAACTATGGCTACACCTTC
abundance: .; d_gene: TRBD2; v_gene: TRBV7-2; j_gene: TRBJ2-7; CDR3aa: CASSYGTSGAAYEQYF; CDR3nt: TGTGCCAGCAGCTACGGGACTAGCGGGGCAGCCTACGAGCAGTACTTC
abundance: .; d_gene: TRBD2; v_gene: TRBV6-5; j_gene: TRBJ2-2; CDR3aa: CASRTSGGNTGELFF; CDR3nt: TGTGCCAGCAGGACTAGCGGGGGAAACACCGGGGAGCTGTTTTTT
abundance: .; d_gene: .; v_gene: TRBV30; j_gene: TRBJ2-5; CDR3aa: CAWSVGGGGQETQYF; CDR3nt: TGTGCCTGGAGTGTGGGGGGCGGGGGCCAAGAGACCCAGTACTTC
abundance: .; d_gene: TRBD1; v_gene: TRBV5-4; j_gene: TRBJ2-3; CDR3aa: CASSLGTADTQYF; CDR3nt: TGTGCCAGCAGTCTCGGGACAGCAGATACGCAGTATTTT
abundance: .; d_gene: TRBD1; v_gene: TRBV19; j_gene: TRBJ2-7; CDR3aa: CASSIRTGSYEQYF; CDR3nt: TGTGCCAGTAGTATCAGGACAGGCTCCTACGAGCAGTACTTC
abundance: .; d_gene: .; v_gene: TRBV7-2; j_gene: TRBJ2-1; CDR3aa: CASSLAAGGSYNEQFF; CDR3nt: TGTGCCAGCAGCTTAGCCGCGGGTGGCTCCTACAATGAGCAGTTCTTC